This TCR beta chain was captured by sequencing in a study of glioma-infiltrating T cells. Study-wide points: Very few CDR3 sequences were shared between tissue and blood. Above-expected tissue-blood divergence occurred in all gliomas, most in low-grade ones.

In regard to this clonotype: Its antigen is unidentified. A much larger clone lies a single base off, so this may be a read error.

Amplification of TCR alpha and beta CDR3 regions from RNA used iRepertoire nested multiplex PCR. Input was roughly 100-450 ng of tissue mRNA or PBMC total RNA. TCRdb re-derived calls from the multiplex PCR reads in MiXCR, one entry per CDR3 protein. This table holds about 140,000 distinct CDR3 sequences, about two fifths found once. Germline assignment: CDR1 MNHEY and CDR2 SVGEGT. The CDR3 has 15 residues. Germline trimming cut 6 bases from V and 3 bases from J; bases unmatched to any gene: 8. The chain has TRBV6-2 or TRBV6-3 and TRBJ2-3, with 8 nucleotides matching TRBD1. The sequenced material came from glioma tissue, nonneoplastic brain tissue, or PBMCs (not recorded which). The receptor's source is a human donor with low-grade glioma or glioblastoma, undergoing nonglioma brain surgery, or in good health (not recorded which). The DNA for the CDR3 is TGTGCCAGCAGGAGAGGACAGGGATCAACAGATACGCAGTATTTT. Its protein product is CASRRGQGSTDTQYF.